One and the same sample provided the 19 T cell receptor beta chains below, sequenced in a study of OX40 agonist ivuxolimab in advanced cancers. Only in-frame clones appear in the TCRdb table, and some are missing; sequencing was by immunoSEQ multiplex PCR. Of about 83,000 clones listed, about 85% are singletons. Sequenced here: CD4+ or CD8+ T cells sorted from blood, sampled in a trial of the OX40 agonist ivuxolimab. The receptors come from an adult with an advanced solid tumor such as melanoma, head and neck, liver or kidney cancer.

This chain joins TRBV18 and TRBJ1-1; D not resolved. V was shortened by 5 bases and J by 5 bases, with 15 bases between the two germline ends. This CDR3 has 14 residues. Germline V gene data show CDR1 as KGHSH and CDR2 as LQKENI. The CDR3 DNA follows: TGTGCCAGCTCATCGGGAGCTCGTGGGACTGAAGCTTTCTTT. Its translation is CASSSGARGTEAFF.

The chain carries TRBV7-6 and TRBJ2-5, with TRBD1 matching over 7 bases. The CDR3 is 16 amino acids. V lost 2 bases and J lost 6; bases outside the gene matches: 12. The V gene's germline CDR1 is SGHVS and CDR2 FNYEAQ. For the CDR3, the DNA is TGTGCCAGCAGCTTACGTCCGGCAGGGGGAATACAGACCCAGTACTTC. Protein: CASSLRPAGGIQTQYF.

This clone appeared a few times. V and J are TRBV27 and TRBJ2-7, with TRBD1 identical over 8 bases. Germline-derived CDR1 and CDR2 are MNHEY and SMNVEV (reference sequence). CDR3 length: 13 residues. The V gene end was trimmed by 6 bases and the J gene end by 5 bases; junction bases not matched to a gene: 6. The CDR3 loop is CASRRTGSNEQYF. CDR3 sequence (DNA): TGTGCCAGCAGACGGACAGGGAGCAACGAGCAGTACTTC.

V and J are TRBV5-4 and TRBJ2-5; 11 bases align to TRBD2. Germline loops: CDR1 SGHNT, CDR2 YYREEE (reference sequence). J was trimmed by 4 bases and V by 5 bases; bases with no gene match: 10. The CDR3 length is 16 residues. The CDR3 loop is CASSINSGGAGETQYF. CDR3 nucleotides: TGTGCCAGCAGTATTAATAGCGGGGGGGCCGGAGAGACCCAGTACTTC.

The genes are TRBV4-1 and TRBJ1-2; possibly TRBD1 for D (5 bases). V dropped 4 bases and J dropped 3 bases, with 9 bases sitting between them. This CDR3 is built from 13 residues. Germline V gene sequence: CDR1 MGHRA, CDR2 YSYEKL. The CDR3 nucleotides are TGCGCCAGCAGCCGGCAGGGAGACTATGGCTACACCTTC. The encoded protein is CASSRQGDYGYTF.

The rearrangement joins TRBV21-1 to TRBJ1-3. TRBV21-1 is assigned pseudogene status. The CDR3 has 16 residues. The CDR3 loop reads CASARGTSEVGNTIYF. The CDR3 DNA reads TGTGCCAGCGCACGGGGTACCTCCGAAGTTGGAAACACCATATATTTT.

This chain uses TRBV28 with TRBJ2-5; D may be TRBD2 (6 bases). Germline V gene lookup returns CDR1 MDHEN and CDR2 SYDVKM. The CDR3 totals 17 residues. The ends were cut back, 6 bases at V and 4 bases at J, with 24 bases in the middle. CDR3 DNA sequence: TGTGCCAGCAGCCCAGTGGCCTCCGCGGGACCCCGAGAGACCCAGTACTTC. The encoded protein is CASSPVASAGPRETQYF.

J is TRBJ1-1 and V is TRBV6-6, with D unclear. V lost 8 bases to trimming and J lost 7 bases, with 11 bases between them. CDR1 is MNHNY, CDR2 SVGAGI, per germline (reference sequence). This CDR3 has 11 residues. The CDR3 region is CASLRGGEAFF. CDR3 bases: TGTGCCAGCCTGAGAGGCGGTGAAGCTTTCTTT.

The CDR3 region has the DNA TGTGCCAGCAGAAAGGGTGCAACAGGGGGTTACGAGCAGTACTTC. This codes for CASRKGATGGYEQYF. The chain combines TRBV6-5 with TRBJ2-7; TRBD1 matches 8 bases. V lost 6 bases and J lost 4; bases outside the gene matches: 11. Germline values: CDR1 MNHEY, CDR2 SVGAGI. The CDR3 has 15 amino acids.

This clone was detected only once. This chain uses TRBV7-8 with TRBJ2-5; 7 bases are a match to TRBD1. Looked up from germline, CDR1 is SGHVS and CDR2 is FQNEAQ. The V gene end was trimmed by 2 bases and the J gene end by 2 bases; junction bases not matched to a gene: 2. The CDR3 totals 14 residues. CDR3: CASSLMGQQETQYF. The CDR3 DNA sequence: TGTGCCAGCAGCTTAATGGGACAGCAAGAGACCCAGTACTTC.

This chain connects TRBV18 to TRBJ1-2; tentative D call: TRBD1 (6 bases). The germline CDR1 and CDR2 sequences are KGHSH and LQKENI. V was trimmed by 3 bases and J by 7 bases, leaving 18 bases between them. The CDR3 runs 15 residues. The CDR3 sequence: CASSPGQGKEGGYTF. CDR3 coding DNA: TGTGCCAGCTCACCGGGGCAGGGGAAGGAAGGTGGCTACACCTTC. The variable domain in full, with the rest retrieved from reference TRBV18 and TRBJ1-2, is NAGVMQNPRHLVRRRGQEARLRCSPMKGHSHVYWYRQLPEEGLKFMVYLQKENIIDESGMPKERFSAEFPKEGPSILRIQQVVRGDSAAYFCASSPGQGKEGGYTFGSGTRLTVV.

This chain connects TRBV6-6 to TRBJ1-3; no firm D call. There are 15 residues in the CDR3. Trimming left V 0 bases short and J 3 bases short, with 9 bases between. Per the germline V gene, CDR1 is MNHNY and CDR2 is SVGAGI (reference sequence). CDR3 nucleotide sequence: TGTGCCAGCAGTTACTCGCGGCCAGATGGAAACACCATATATTTT. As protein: CASSYSRPDGNTIYF.

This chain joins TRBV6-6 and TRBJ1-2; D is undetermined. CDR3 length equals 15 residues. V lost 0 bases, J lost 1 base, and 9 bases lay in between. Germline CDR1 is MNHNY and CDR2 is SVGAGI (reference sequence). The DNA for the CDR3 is TGTGCCAGCAGTTACTCGGTGACTGATAACTATGGCTACACCTTC. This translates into CASSYSVTDNYGYTF.

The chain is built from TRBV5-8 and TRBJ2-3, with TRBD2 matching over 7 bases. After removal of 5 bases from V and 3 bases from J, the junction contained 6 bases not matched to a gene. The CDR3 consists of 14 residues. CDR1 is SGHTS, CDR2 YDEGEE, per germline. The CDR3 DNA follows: TGTGCCAGCAGGATGACGGGGGGAACAGATACGCAGTATTTT. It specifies CASRMTGGTDTQYF. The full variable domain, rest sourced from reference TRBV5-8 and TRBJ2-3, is EAGVTQSPTHLIKTRGQQATLRCSPISGHTSVYWYQQALGLGLQFLLWYDEGEERNRGNFPPRFSGRQFPNYSSELNVNALELEDSALYLCASRMTGGTDTQYFGPGTRLTVL.

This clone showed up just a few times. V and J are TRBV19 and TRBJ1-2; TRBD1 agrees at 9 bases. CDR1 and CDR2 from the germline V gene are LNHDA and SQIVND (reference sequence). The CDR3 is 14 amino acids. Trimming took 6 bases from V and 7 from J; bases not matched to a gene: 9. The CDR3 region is CASSPPGQGFGYTF. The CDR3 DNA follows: TGTGCCAGTAGCCCACCGGGACAGGGATTTGGCTACACCTTC.

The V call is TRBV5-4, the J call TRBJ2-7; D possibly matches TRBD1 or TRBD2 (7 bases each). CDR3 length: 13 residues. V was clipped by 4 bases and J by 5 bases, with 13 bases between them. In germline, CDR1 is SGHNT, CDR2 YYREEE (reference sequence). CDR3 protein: CASSRRGGDEQYF. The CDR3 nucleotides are TGTGCCAGCAGCCGCAGGGGGGGGGACGAGCAGTACTTC.

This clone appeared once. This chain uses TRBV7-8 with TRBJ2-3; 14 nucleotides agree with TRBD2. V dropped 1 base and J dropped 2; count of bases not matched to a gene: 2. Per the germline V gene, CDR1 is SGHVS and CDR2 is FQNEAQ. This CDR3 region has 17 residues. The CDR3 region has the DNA TGTGCCAGCAGCTTAGAGGGACTAGCGGGGGTCACAGATACGCAGTATTTT. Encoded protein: CASSLEGLAGVTDTQYF. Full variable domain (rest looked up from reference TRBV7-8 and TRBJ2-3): GAGVSQSPRYKVAKRGQDVALRCDPISGHVSLFWYQQALGQGPEFLTYFQNEAQLDKSGLPSDRFFAERPEGSVSTLKIQRTQQEDSAVYLCASSLEGLAGVTDTQYFGPGTRLTVL.

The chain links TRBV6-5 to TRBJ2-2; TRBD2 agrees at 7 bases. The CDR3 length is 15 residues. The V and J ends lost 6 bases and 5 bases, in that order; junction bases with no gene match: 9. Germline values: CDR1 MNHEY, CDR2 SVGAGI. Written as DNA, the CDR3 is TGTGCCAGCAGCGGGGTGGGGCGGGGGACCGGGGAGCTGTTTTTT. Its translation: CASSGVGRGTGELFF.

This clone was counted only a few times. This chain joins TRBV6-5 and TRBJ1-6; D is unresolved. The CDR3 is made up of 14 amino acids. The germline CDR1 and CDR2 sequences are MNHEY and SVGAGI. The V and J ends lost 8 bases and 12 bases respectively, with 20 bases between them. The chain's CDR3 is CASGPDPVMLPLHF. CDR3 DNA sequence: TGTGCCAGCGGTCCGGACCCTGTTATGTTACCCCTCCACTTT.